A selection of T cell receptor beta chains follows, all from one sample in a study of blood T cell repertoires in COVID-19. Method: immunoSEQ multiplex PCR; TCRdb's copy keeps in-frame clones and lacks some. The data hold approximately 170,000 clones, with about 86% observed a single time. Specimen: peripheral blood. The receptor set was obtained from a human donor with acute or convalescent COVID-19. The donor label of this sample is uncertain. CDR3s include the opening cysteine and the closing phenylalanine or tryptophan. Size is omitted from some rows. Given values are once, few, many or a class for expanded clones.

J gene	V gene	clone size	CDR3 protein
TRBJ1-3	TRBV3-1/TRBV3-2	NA	CASSPPRTSRNTIYF
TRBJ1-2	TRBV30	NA	CAWSVDRGYGYTF
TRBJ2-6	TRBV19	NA	CASSMDTSPTIGANVLTF
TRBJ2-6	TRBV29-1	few	CSIPWGGSISGANVLTF
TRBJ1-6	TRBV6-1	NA	CASSEKVWARNSPLHF
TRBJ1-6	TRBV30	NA	CAWTYRSSYNSPLHF
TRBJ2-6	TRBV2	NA	CASSQLVSGANVLTF
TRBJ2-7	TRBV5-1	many	CASSFDGSGSGEQYF
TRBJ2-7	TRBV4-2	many	CASSQDRTGGLSEQYF
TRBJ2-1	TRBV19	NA	CASSIEATASYNEQFF
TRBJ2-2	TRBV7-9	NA	CASSWYHGQSNTGELFF
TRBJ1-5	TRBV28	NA	CASSGAGGRSNQPQHF
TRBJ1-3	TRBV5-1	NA	CASSLGQGADTIYF
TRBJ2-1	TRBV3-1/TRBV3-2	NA	CASSRGLAGDNEQFF
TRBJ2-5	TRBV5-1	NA	CASNSGSIMETQYF
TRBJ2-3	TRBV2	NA	CASSEGGPPRDTQYF
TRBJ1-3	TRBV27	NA	CASPILQSSGNTIYF
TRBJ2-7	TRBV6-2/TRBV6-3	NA	CASSYSGQGEQYF
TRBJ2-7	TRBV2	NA	CASVGTGGAGEQYF
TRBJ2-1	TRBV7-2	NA	CASSKRSSGGNNEQFF
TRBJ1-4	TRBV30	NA	CAWSVLQGGEKLFF
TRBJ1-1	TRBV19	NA	CASSIPRNTEAFF
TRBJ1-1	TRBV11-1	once	CASSSLGGRAAEAFF
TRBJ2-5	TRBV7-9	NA	CASSLGLAGVQYF
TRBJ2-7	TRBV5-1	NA	CASSSNREDHYEQYF
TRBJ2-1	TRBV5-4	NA	CASSLSRSSGSNNEQFF
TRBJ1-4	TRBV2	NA	CASSAAGTDNEKLFF
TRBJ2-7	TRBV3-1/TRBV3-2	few	CASSLNQGDEQYF
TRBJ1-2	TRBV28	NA	CASSFTGGGYTF
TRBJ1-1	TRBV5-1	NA	CASTRDRGTEAFF
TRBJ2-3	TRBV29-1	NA	CSVDEYPGQLGDTQYF
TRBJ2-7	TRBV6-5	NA	CASSYQGLAGAEQYF
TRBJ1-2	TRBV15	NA	CATSRGGRGYTF
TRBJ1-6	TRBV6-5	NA	CASSYEGSPLHF
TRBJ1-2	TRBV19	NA	CASSITAVEYGYTF
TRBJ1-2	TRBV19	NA	CASSTPSWTGGGGGYTF
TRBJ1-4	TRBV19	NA	CASSPTGGGPNEKLFF